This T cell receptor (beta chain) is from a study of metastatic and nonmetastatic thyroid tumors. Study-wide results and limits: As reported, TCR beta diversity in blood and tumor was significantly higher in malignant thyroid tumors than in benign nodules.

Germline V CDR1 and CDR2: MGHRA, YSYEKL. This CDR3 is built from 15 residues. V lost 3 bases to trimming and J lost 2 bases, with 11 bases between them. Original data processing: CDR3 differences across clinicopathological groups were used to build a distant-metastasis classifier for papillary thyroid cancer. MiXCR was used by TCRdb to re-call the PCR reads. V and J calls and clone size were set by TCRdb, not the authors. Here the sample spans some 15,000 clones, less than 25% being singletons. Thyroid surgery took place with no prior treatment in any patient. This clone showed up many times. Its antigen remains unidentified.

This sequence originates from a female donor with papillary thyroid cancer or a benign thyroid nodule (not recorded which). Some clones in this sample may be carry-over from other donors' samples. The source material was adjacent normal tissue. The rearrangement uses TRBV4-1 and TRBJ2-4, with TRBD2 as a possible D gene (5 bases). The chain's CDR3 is CASSQRDFSKNIQYF. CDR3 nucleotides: TGCGCCAGCAGCCAGAGGGATTTTTCCAAAAACATTCAGTACTTC.